This T cell receptor beta chain appears in the sequencing data of a study of T cells in narcolepsy. Study at large: Enrolled donors included narcolepsy type 1 or type 2 patients and healthy controls.

TCRdb's copy holds only in-frame clones and misses some; the assay was immunoSEQ multiplex PCR. The table shows 20,000 to 25,000 clones, with 84% occurring only once. The TCR originated in a human donor with narcolepsy. Sequenced: CD45RA- memory CD4+ T cells from PBMCs.

CDR3 in amino acids: CASQEDGGQGNEKLFF. CDR3 DNA sequence: TGTGCCAGCCAGGAAGATGGAGGACAGGGGAATGAAAAACTGTTTTTT. J is TRBJ1-4 and V is TRBV7-2, with TRBD1 identical over 9 bases. CDR1 is SGHTA and CDR2 is FQGNSA in the germline V gene. With 8 bases clipped from V and 5 bases from J, the junction kept 12 bases outside the gene matches. The CDR3 runs 16 residues.